This TCR beta chain was captured by sequencing in a study of blood T cell repertoires in COVID-19. Using immunoSEQ multiplex PCR, the repertoire was profiled, and TCRdb retains in-frame clones only, with some absent. The data hold hundreds of thousands of clones, with about four fifths observed a single time. CDR1 is WSHSY and CDR2 is SAAADI in the germline V gene. J lost 0 bases, V lost 6 bases, and 4 bases had no gene match. This CDR3 spans 14 amino acids. The clonotype originates from a woman in her fifties or sixties who had been exposed to COVID-19. This chain links TRBV10-2 with TRBJ1-2; TRBD1 matches at 7 bases. The sample comprised PBMCs or T cells enriched from blood (not recorded which). Here the CDR3 reads CASSRDRANYGYTF. CDR3 in DNA: TGCGCCAGCAGCCGGGACAGAGCTAACTATGGCTACACCTTC.